The rows below give T cell receptor beta chains drawn from one sample of a study of CD8+ T cells in alopecia areata. The assay was immunoSEQ multiplex PCR, and TCRdb's table has in-frame clones only and misses some. The sample yields roughly 200,000 clones, 50% to 60% seen once. The sample in question was CD4+ T cells sorted from blood, obtained at week 4, from a patient treated with tofacitinib. Receptor source: a human donor with alopecia areata. Both conserved end residues are trimmed from each CDR3. Each record gives: CDR3 length, V gene, J gene, D gene, CDR3 protein. The D gene is left open where the match is weak.

12	TRBV6-6	TRBJ2-5	-	ASSWGRVLETQY
13	TRBV6-6	TRBJ2-5	-	ASSYSPRAQETQY
10	TRBV2	TRBJ2-5	-	ASNTGMETQY
11	TRBV4-1	TRBJ2-7	-	ASSQGLSYEQY
12	TRBV9	TRBJ1-3	-	ASRRGSAGNTIY
13	TRBV7-8	TRBJ2-3	-	ASTAILISTDTQY
10	TRBV29-1	TRBJ1-5	TRBD1	SVGQGDQPQH
12	TRBV30	TRBJ1-2	TRBD1	AWSPDRGVYGYT
10	TRBV30	TRBJ2-7	-	AWSSMASRQY
13	TRBV7-3	TRBJ2-1	-	ASSLGGVAYNEQF
13	TRBV5-4	TRBJ2-3	TRBD2	ASSRAGGATDTQY
12	TRBV30	TRBJ1-2	-	AWRPGGFGYGYT
15	TRBV27	TRBJ2-2	TRBD2	ASSFSSGGQNTGELF
9	TRBV20-1	TRBJ2-7	-	SASGPYEQY
11	TRBV30	TRBJ1-5	-	AWSTQGDQPQH
15	TRBV18	TRBJ2-3	TRBD2	ASSPRTSGGASDTQY